This TCR beta chain was identified during a study of CD8 T cells in ankylosing spondylitis. In TCRdb, the 5' RACE reads were re-called with MiXCR into one record per CDR3 protein. This table has roughly 230,000 distinct CDR3 sequences, 7.5% to 9.5% appearing once. Germline V gene lookup returns CDR1 LGHDT and CDR2 YNNKEL (reference sequence). The CDR3 is 11 residues long. V was pared by 3 bases and J by 6 bases, with 3 bases between. This clonotype was recorded many times. Its specificity is not known. Findings and limits, study-wide: It was reported that disease-linked clones were significantly enriched in matched ankylosing spondylitis synovial fluid. There was a TCR beta motif, made of several highly homologous variants, that appeared characteristic of ankylosing spondylitis blood. Several of the motif variants were reported before in synovial fluid and blood from reactive arthritis.

The rearrangement links TRBV3-1 to TRBJ2-1; no firm D call. The specimen sequenced was blood, either unsorted or a sorted T cell fraction (not recorded which). This clonotype originated in a female donor with ankylosing spondylitis or in good health (not recorded which). The CDR3 coding sequence is TGTGCCAGCAGCCATTTCAATGAGCAGTTCTTC. Translated: CASSHFNEQFF.